The following is a T cell receptor beta chain sequence with its context. Its specificity is unknown. The data are from a study of T cells in localized non-small cell lung cancer. Clones were sequenced by immunoSEQ multiplex PCR, and TCRdb holds only the in-frame ones, with some missing. The sample holds roughly 2,600 clones, roughly a quarter seen once. CDR3 length: 12 residues. CDR1 is GTSNPN and CDR2 is SVGIG in the germline V gene (reference sequence). Trimming took off 2 bases at V and 6 bases at J, with 8 bases between the two ends. Study results and limitations: T cell clonality was highest in uninvolved adjacent lung, above tumor. Turning up in adjacent lung were a median approximately 58 of the top 100 tumor clones.

Source: lung tumor tissue, taken before any cancer treatment. The sequence came from a female donor of 60 years or more with stage I lung adenocarcinoma. The chain is built from TRBV30 and TRBJ1-3; D gene unclear. In DNA, the CDR3 is TGTGCCTGGAGTAAAGGTCTAAACACCATATATTTT. The encoded protein is CAWSKGLNTIYF.